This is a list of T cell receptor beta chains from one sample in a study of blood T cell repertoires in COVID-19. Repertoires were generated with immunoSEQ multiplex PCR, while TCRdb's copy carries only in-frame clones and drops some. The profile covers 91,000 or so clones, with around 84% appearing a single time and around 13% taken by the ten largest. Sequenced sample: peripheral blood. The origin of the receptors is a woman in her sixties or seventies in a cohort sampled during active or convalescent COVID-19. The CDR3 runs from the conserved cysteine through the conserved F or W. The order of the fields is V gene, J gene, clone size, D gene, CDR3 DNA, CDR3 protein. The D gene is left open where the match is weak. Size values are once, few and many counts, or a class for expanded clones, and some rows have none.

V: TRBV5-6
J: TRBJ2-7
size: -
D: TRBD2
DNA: TGTGCCAGCAGCTTACTAGCGGGAGGAGGCGAGCAGTACTTC
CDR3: CASSLLAGGGEQYF

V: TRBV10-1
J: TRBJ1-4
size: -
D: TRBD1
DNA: TGCGCCAGCAGTTTACATTGGACAGGGCGTGCCGGGAAAGAAAAACTGTTTTTT
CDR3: CASSLHWTGRAGKEKLFF

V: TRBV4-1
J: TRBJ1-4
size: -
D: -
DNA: TGCGCCAGCAGCCAAGTTCAGGACTTTAATGAAAAACTGTTTTTT
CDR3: CASSQVQDFNEKLFF

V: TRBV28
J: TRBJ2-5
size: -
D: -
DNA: TGTGCCAGCAGCCCCCCTCGCGTGCAAGAGACCCAGTACTTC
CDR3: CASSPPRVQETQYF

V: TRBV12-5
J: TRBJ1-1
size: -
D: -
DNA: TGTGCTAGTGGTTTGGTAAGCGCCCAGAACACTGAAGCTTTCTTT
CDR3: CASGLVSAQNTEAFF

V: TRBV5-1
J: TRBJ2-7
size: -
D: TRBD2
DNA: TGCGCCAGCAGCTTGGCCAGCAGGACTAGCGCCGAGCAGTACTTC
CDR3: CASSLASRTSAEQYF

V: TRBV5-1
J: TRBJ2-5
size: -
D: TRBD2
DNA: TGCGCCAGCGGGGCCGGGACTAACTCCAGGGAGACCCAGTACTTC
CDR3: CASGAGTNSRETQYF

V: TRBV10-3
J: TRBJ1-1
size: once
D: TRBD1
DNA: TGTGCCAACAGGGCAGGGGGGAACACTGAAGCTTTCTTT
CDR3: CANRAGGNTEAFF

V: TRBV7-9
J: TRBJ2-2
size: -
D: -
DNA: TGTGCCAGCAGGTCAGAGAACACCGGGGAGCTGTTTTTT
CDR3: CASRSENTGELFF

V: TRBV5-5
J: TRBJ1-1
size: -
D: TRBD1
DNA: TGTGCCAGCAGCTCCACAGGGGCCTCGAACACTGAAGCTTTCTTT
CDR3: CASSSTGASNTEAFF

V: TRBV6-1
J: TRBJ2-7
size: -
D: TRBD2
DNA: TGTGCCAGCAGTGAAGCGACTAGCGGGAGTTTCGACGAGCAGTACTTC
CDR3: CASSEATSGSFDEQYF

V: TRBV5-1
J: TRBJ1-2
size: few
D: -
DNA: TGCGCCAGCAGCTTGCAGTATTCTTCAGGGGATGCGAACTATGGCTACACCTTC
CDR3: CASSLQYSSGDANYGYTF

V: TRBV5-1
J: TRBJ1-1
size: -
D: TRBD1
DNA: TGCGCCAGCAGCCTGCTACAGGGGCTGAACACTGAAGCTTTCTTT
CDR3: CASSLLQGLNTEAFF

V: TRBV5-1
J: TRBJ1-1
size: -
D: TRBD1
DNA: TGCGCCAGCAGCCCCGACAGGGGGGGGACCACTGAAGCTTTCTTT
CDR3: CASSPDRGGTTEAFF

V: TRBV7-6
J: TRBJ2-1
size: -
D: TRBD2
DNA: TGTGCCAGCAGCTTTCGTGCGAATAGCGGGAGGAAGATGGGCAATGAGCAGTTCTTC
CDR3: CASSFRANSGRKMGNEQFF

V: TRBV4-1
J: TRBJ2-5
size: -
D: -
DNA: TGCGCCAGCAGCCAAGATCAGAGGGAGACCCAGTACTTC
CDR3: CASSQDQRETQYF

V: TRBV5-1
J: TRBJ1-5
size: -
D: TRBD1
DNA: TGCGCCAGCAGCTTGGATGCAACAGGGGGGCAGCCCCAGCATTTT
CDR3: CASSLDATGGQPQHF

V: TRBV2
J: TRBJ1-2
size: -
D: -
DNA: TGTGCCAGCAGTGAAGGAGGGATCTATGGCTACACCTTC
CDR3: CASSEGGIYGYTF

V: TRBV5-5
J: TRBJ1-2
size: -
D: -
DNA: TGTGCCAGCATACCCGGTTGGGCCTTAGACTATGGCTACACCTTC
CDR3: CASIPGWALDYGYTF

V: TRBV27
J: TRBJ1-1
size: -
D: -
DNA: TGTGCCAGCAGGGGCAGGGGTGAAGCTTTCTTT
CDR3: CASRGRGEAFF

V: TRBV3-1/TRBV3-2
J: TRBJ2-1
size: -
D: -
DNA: TGTGCCAGCAGCCAAGTCGGTGAGCAGTTCTTC
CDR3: CASSQVGEQFF

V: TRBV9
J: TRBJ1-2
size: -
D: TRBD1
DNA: TGTGCCAGCAGCGTAGATCAGGGGGCGCTGGGCTATGGCTACACCTTC
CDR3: CASSVDQGALGYGYTF

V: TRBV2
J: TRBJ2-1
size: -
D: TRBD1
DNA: TGTGCCAGCAGTGAAAGGGGGCCCTACAATGAGCAGTTCTTC
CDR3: CASSERGPYNEQFF

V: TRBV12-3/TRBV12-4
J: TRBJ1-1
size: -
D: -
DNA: TGTGCCAGCAGTTTAGGGCAGAACACTGAAGCTTTCTTT
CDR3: CASSLGQNTEAFF

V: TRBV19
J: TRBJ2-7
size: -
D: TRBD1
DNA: TGTGCCAGTAGCCGGGACAGGCCGTCCTACGAGCAGTACTTC
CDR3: CASSRDRPSYEQYF

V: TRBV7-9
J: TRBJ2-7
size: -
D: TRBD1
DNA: TGTGCCAGCAGCCCGCGTGGGACAGGGGCTGTGGAGCAGTACTTC
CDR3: CASSPRGTGAVEQYF

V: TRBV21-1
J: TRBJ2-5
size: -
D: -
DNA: TGTGCCAGCAGCCGGACAGGCCCCACTAGCGGGAAAGAGACCCAGTACTTC
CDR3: CASSRTGPTSGKETQYF

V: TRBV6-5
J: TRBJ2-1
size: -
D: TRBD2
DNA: TGTGCCACTCACCGGGGACTAGCGTGGAATGAGCAGTTCTTC
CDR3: CATHRGLAWNEQFF

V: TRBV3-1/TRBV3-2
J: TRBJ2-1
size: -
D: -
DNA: TGTGCCAGCAGCCATTCATTTTCAGGGATAACCTACAATGAGCAGTTCTTC
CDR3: CASSHSFSGITYNEQFF